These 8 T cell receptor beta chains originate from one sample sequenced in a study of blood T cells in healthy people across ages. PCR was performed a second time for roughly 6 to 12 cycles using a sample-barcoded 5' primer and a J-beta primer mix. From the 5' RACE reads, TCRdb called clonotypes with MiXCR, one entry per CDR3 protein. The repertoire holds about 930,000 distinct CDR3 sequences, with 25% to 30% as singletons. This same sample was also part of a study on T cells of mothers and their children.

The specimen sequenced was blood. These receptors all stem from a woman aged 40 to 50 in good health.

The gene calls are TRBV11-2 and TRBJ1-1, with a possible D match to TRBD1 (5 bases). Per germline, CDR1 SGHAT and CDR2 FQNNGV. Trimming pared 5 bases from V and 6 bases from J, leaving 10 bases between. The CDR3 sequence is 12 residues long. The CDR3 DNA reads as TGTGCCAGCAGCCACGAGGGGTCTGAAGCTTTCTTT. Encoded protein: CASSHEGSEAFF.

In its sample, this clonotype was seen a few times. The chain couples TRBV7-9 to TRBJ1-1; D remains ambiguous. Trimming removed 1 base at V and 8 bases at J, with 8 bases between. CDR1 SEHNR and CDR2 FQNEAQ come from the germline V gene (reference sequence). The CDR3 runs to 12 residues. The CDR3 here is CASSLGQQEAFF. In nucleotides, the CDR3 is TGTGCCAGCAGCTTAGGGCAGCAGGAAGCTTTCTTT.

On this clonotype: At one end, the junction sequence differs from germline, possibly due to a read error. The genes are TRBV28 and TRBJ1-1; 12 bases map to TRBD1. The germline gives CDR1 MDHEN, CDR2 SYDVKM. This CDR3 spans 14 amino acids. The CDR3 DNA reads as TGTGCCAGCAAGGGGACAGGGGGCTACACTGAGGCTTTCTTT. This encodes CASKGTGGYTEAFF.

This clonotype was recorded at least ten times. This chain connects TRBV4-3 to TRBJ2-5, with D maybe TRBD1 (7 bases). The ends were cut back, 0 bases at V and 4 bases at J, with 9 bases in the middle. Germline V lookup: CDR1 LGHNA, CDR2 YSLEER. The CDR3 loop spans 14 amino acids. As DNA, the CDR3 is TGCGCCAGCAGCCAAGACAGGGGGGTAGAGACCCAGTACTTC. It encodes CASSQDRGVETQYF.

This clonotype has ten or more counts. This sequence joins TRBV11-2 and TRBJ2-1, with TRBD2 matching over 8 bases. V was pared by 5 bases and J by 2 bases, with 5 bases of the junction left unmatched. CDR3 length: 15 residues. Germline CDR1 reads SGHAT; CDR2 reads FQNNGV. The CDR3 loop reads CASSPLAGTYNEQFF. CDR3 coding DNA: TGTGCCAGCAGCCCCCTAGCGGGCACCTACAATGAGCAGTTCTTC.

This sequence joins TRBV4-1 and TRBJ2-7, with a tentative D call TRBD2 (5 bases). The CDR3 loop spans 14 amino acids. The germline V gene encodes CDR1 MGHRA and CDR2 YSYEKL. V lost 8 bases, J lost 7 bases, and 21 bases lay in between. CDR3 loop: CASGPASPGREQYF. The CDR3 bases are TGCGCCAGCGGACCGGCCTCCCCGGGGAGAGAGCAGTACTTC.

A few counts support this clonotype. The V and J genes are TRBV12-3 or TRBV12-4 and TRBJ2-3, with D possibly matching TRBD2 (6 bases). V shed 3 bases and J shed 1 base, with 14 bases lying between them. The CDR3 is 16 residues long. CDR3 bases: TGTGCCAGCAGTTTGAGGCGGGGTGAGGGCACAGATACGCAGTATTTT. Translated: CASSLRRGEGTDTQYF.

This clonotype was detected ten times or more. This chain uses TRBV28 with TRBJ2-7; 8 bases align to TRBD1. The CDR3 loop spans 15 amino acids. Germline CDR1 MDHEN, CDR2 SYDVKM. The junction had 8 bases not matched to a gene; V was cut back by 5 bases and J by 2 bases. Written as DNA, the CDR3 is TGTGCCAGCAGTGTAATACAGGGGGTCCCCTACGAGCAGTACTTC. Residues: CASSVIQGVPYEQYF.